Presented here are 23 T cell receptor beta chains from one specimen sequenced in a study of shared clonotypes between healthy human individuals. TCRdb keeps only in-frame clones here, not all; method: immunoSEQ multiplex PCR. The sample contains hundreds of thousands of clones, about three quarters of which appear only once. The sequencing sample was made of PBMCs. The source is a woman in her 40s in good health. Some clones in this sample may be carry-over from other donors' samples.

The J gene is TRBJ2-3, the V gene TRBV5-1; D gene ambiguous. The CDR3 sequence is 15 residues long. Per the germline V gene, CDR1 is SGHRS and CDR2 is YFSETQ. The ends were cut back, 0 bases at V and 3 bases at J, with 11 bases in the middle. The DNA for the CDR3 is TGCGCCAGCAGCTTGGAGGGCCGGGTGACAGATACGCAGTATTTT. This gives the protein CASSLEGRVTDTQYF.

This chain joins TRBV28 and TRBJ2-2; the D gene could be TRBD1 or TRBD2 (6 bases each). The CDR3 totals 14 residues. CDR1 MDHEN and CDR2 SYDVKM come from the germline V gene. V lost 10 bases to trimming and J lost 2 bases, with 14 bases between them. DNA of the CDR3: TGTGCCATTAGAGGGGGACTTAACACCGGGGAGCTGTTTTTT. Translated: CAIRGGLNTGELFF.

This clone was detected a few times. This chain uses TRBV6-1 with TRBJ2-3; possibly TRBD2 for D (6 bases). Trimming shortened V by 5 bases and J by 5 bases, and 8 bases separated the two germline ends. The germline gives CDR1 MNHNS, CDR2 SASEGT. The CDR3 contains 12 residues. CDR3 region: CASSRLVDTQYF. In nucleotides, the CDR3 is TGTGCCAGCAGTCGACTAGTAGATACGCAGTATTTT.

A few counts support this clone. The rearrangement links TRBV28 to TRBJ1-5, with 8 bases aligning to TRBD1. J lost 4 bases, V lost 5 bases, and 16 bases had no gene match. CDR1 and CDR2 from the germline V gene are MDHEN and SYDVKM. The CDR3 is 18 amino acids. CDR3 sequence reads: CASSPSRFRTGRNQPQHF. CDR3 DNA sequence: TGTGCCAGCAGTCCCTCCAGATTTAGGACAGGGAGGAATCAGCCCCAGCATTTT.

The rearrangement uses TRBV11-2 and TRBJ2-6; D not resolved. Per the germline V gene, CDR1 is SGHAT and CDR2 is FQNNGV. V was shortened by 1 base and J by 0 bases, with 10 bases between the two germline ends. The CDR3 length is 17 residues. The CDR3 loop is CASSLVSWGSGANVLTF. CDR3 DNA sequence: TGTGCCAGCAGCTTAGTCAGCTGGGGCTCTGGGGCCAACGTCCTGACTTTC.

The genes are TRBV9 and TRBJ1-2; the match to TRBD1 covers 9 bases. The germline gives CDR1 SGDLS, CDR2 YYNGEE. The length of the CDR3 is 17 residues. V shed 0 bases, J shed 5 bases, and the junction held 11 bases outside the gene matches. DNA of the CDR3: TGTGCCAGCAGCGTAGGAGGATCCGGGACAGGGATATATGGCTACACCTTC. Protein sequence: CASSVGGSGTGIYGYTF.

As to this clone: The sample contains more than one DNA sequence encoding this CDR3. V usage is TRBV2 and J usage is TRBJ2-1; 8 bases are shared with TRBD2. V lost 6 bases, J lost 4 bases, and 8 bases stayed unmatched. This CDR3 region has 15 residues. From germline, CDR1 is SNHLY and CDR2 FYNNEI. Here the CDR3 DNA reads TGTGCCAGCAGCGTAACTAGCGGCACATACAATGAGCAGTTCTTC. It encodes CASSVTSGTYNEQFF.

The chain carries TRBV7-9 and TRBJ2-1; 8 bases line up with TRBD2. After removal of 4 bases from V and 5 bases from J, the junction contained 10 bases not matched to a gene. Germline CDR1 is SEHNR and CDR2 is FQNEAQ (reference sequence). The CDR3 runs 16 residues. CDR3 loop: CASSSLRLATNNEQFF. The CDR3 DNA reads as TGTGCCAGCAGCTCGCTCCGACTAGCGACCAACAATGAGCAGTTCTTC. Filled out from reference TRBV7-9 and TRBJ2-1, the complete variable domain reads DTGVSQNPRHKITKRGQNVTFRCDPISEHNRLYWYRQTLGQGPEFLTYFQNEAQLEKSRLLSDRFSAERPKGSFSTLEIQRTEQGDSAMYLCASSSLRLATNNEQFFGPGTRLTVL.

The V and J genes are TRBV7-8 and TRBJ2-1; TRBD1 might be the D (6 bases). Germline CDR1 reads SGHVS; CDR2 reads FQNEAQ. The CDR3 has 16 residues. With 4 bases removed from V and 4 bases from J, the gap between germline ends came to 17 bases. The DNA for the CDR3 is TGTGCCAGCAGCTCTGGGGGCGCAGGGGTTTACAATGAGCAGTTCTTC. Translating gives CASSSGGAGVYNEQFF.

This clone was detected once. V gene TRBV27 combines with J gene TRBJ1-2, with D maybe TRBD1 (5 bases). Trimming removed 2 bases from V and 8 bases from J, with 12 bases in between. Germline CDR1 MNHEY, CDR2 SMNVEV (reference sequence). CDR3 length: 13 residues. CDR3 DNA: TGTGCCAGCAGTTTACAGGGCGGCCCAGGCTACACCTTC. It specifies CASSLQGGPGYTF.

The chain uses TRBV15 and TRBJ2-2; 8 bases are a match to TRBD2. CDR1 and CDR2 from the germline V gene are LNHNV and YYDKDF (reference sequence). The CDR3 is 19 residues long. V lost 4 bases and J lost 8; bases outside the gene matches: 21. CDR3 DNA: TGTGCCACCAGCATCCCCCGGCCCCTAGCGGGTTATAAGTCGGGGGAGCTGTTTTTT. This sequence encodes CATSIPRPLAGYKSGELFF.

CDR3 DNA: TGTGCCAGTACCCCAAGGCTCCCCTGCGAGCAGTACTTC. It encodes CASTPRLPCEQYF. The chain employs TRBV19 and TRBJ2-7; no firm D call. Germline V CDR1 and CDR2: LNHDA, SQIVND (reference sequence). The CDR3 is 13 residues long. Trimming left V 7 bases short and J 6 bases short, with 16 bases between.

This chain links TRBV15 with TRBJ2-3; TRBD2 might be the D (6 bases). The CDR3 has 14 amino acids. V shed 5 bases and J shed 1 base, with 10 bases lying between them. Germline-derived CDR1 and CDR2 are LNHNV and YYDKDF (reference sequence). CDR3 amino acids: CATSEAGRTDTQYF. CDR3 coding DNA: TGTGCCACCAGCGAAGCGGGCCGCACAGATACGCAGTATTTT.

The chain couples TRBV5-4 to TRBJ2-7, with TRBD1 matching 9 bases. Germline CDR1 is SGHNT and CDR2 is YYREEE (reference sequence). V lost 5 bases, J lost 7 bases, and 13 bases stayed unmatched. CDR3 length: 15 amino acids. The CDR3 sequence is CASSSPRDREVEQYF. The CDR3 coding sequence is TGTGCCAGCAGTTCCCCCCGGGACAGGGAGGTAGAGCAGTACTTC. The full variable domain, in which reference TRBV5-4 and TRBJ2-7 provide the parts outside the CDR3, is ETGVTQSPTHLIKTRGQQVTLRCSSQSGHNTVSWYQQALGQGPQFIFQYYREEENGRGNFPPRFSGLQFPNYSSELNVNALELDDSALYLCASSSPRDREVEQYFGPGTRLTVT.

The chain couples TRBV9 to TRBJ2-7; D call uncertain. Between the trimmed V and J ends, which lost 0 bases and 0 bases, there was a span of 7 bases. Germline CDR1 SGDLS, CDR2 YYNGEE. CDR3 length equals 14 residues. This CDR3 reads CASSVVSSSYEQYF. The CDR3 DNA sequence: TGTGCCAGCAGCGTAGTTAGCAGCTCCTACGAGCAGTACTTC.

This rearrangement joins TRBV29-1 to TRBJ2-3; D gene uncertain. V lost 0 bases and J 1 base, leaving 11 bases between the germline ends. The CDR3 extends over 15 amino acids. The germline CDR1 and CDR2 sequences are SQVTM and ANQGSEA. The CDR3 DNA sequence: TGCAGCGTTGAAGATCTGGGTTTTCGCACAGATACGCAGTATTTT. It specifies CSVEDLGFRTDTQYF.

This chain connects TRBV9 to TRBJ2-1, with D perhaps TRBD2 (6 bases). Germline loops: CDR1 SGDLS, CDR2 YYNGEE. V was cut by 0 bases and J by 7 bases, with 14 bases left in between. The CDR3 is 15 amino acids. The CDR3 bases are TGTGCCAGCAGCGTAGAGGGCCTAGCGCCGAATGAGCAGTTCTTC. Translated: CASSVEGLAPNEQFF.

J is TRBJ2-7 and V is TRBV19; the D gene could be TRBD1 or TRBD2 (5 bases each). V was cut by 6 bases and J by 4 bases, with 16 bases left in between. This CDR3 contains 14 residues. CDR1 is LNHDA, CDR2 SQIVND, per germline (reference sequence). The CDR3 nucleotides read TGTGCCAGTAGCTACCCCGGGGCGGCGTACGAGCAGTACTTC. This translates into CASSYPGAAYEQYF.

V gene TRBV7-2 combines with J gene TRBJ2-1; D may correspond to TRBD1 or TRBD2 (5 bases each). CDR3 size: 15 residues. V was trimmed by 3 bases and J by 5 bases, leaving 14 bases between them. Germline-derived CDR1 and CDR2 are SGHTA and FQGNSA. The chain's CDR3 is CASSFRTGADNEQFF. In nucleotides, the CDR3 is TGTGCCAGCAGCTTCCGGACTGGGGCTGACAATGAGCAGTTCTTC.

The chain links TRBV28 to TRBJ2-7; no definite D call. Germline assignment: CDR1 MDHEN and CDR2 SYDVKM. The CDR3 has 13 residues. V was cut by 3 bases and J by 5 bases, with 11 bases left in between. CDR3 nucleotide sequence: TGTGCCAGCAGTTTTTCCAGGTTGGACGAGCAGTACTTC. Amino acid sequence: CASSFSRLDEQYF.

This chain links TRBV9 with TRBJ2-1; 10 bases line up with TRBD2. The CDR3 spans 15 residues. The V segment lost 2 bases and the J segment 7 bases; nucleotides outside the gene matches: 6. The germline V gene encodes CDR1 SGDLS and CDR2 YYNGEE. The CDR3 DNA is TGTGCCAGCAGCGTCAGCGGGAGGGCCGGGAATGAGCAGTTCTTC. Protein: CASSVSGRAGNEQFF.

The chain carries TRBV7-9 and TRBJ2-1; unclear D gene. The germline V gene has CDR1 SEHNR and CDR2 FQNEAQ (reference sequence). V was clipped by 1 base and J by 4 bases, with 8 bases between them. This CDR3 contains 14 residues. The CDR3 loop is CASSLEVAYNEQFF. CDR3 coding DNA: TGTGCCAGCAGCTTAGAGGTAGCTTACAATGAGCAGTTCTTC.

A few counts support this clone. The rearrangement joins TRBV5-1 to TRBJ2-5; no firm D call. The CDR3 runs to 15 residues. V shed 0 bases and J shed 2 bases, with 11 bases lying between them. Germline CDR1 SGHRS, CDR2 YFSETQ. The CDR3 DNA sequence: TGCGCCAGCAGCTTGGAGTTAAGGATACAAGAGACCCAGTACTTC. Its translation is CASSLELRIQETQYF.